The present entry profiles one T cell receptor beta chain with its context. This entry comes from a study of T cell changes during pregnancy in multiple sclerosis. This CDR3 has 14 residues. The trim removed 4 bases at V and 0 bases at J, leaving 2 bases unmatched. The germline V gene encodes CDR1 KGHSH and CDR2 LQKENI. Measured with immunoSEQ multiplex PCR; TCRdb has only the in-frame clones, and not every one. Counted here are approximately 47,000 clones, 94% occurring once; the ten biggest clones make up over 0.45%. The sample in question was CD4+ T cells from peripheral blood mononuclear cells, obtained in the first trimester of pregnancy. The sequence derives from a female donor with multiple sclerosis, enrolled in a pregnancy study. J is TRBJ1-2 and V is TRBV18; 7 bases are a match to TRBD1. The chain's CDR3 is CASSRGQPNYGYTF. The CDR3 bases are TGTGCCAGCTCACGGGGACAGCCTAACTATGGCTACACCTTC.